A single T cell receptor beta chain is shown here with its context. The antigen remains unidentified. Expansion of antigen-specific CD4+ T cells with viral peptide pools was carried out by the ViraFEST assay before sequencing. Cells that had been cultured for less than 13 days were the source of isolated CD4+ T cells. The healthy vaccine recipients, who had no prior SARS-CoV-2 infection, showed negative nucleocapsid antibodies. Germline V gene lookup returns CDR1 LGHNA and CDR2 YSLEER. The CDR3 loop spans 16 amino acids. The V end lost 0 bases, the J end lost 11 bases, and 19 bases lay between the germline ends. This entry is derived from a study of vaccination effects on CD4 cells after COVID-19. Clones were sequenced by immunoSEQ multiplex PCR, and TCRdb holds only the in-frame ones, with some missing. The data show 78,000 or so clones, roughly 79% seen once.

Sequences were derived from CD4+ T cells from PBMCs cultured with SARS-CoV-2 spike peptides, sampled before COVID-19 vaccination. The V gene is TRBV4-3, the J gene TRBJ1-4, with D perhaps TRBD1 (6 bases). The sequence came from a human donor who received a COVID-19 vaccine. The chain's CDR3 is CASSQDGGRGIRKLFF. CDR3 DNA sequence: TGCGCCAGCAGCCAAGATGGAGGGAGGGGGATACGGAAACTGTTTTTT.